A selection of T cell receptor beta chains follows, all from one sample in a study of T cells after yellow fever vaccination. Each CDR3 protein gets one entry after TCRdb re-called the 5' RACE reads with MiXCR. The table has roughly 120,000 distinct CDR3 sequences, 6.5% to 8% seen once. The sequences come from CD4+ T cells sorted from PBMCs, collected 10 days after the first yellow fever vaccination. These receptors came from a man aged 18 to 35 who received the YFV17D yellow fever vaccine. Both conserved end residues are part of each CDR3. Each record gives: V gene, J gene, D gene, clone size, CDR3 DNA, CDR3 protein. A D gene is named only where the DNA matches it firmly. A clone size is listed for some rows: how often the clone was seen (once, few, many), or a class if it is expanded.

V gene: TRBV5-6; J gene: TRBJ2-3; D gene: -; clone size: -; CDR3 DNA: TGTGCCAGCAACCCCGGGCACATAGATACGCAGTATTTT; CDR3 protein: CASNPGHIDTQYF
V gene: TRBV2; J gene: TRBJ2-2; D gene: -; clone size: many; CDR3 DNA: TGTGCCAGCAGGGCTGGACAGAACACCGGGGAGCTGTTTTTT; CDR3 protein: CASRAGQNTGELFF
V gene: TRBV11-2; J gene: TRBJ1-5; D gene: -; clone size: -; CDR3 DNA: TGTGCCAGCAGCTTAGTTGGGGCAGGGGACGATAGCAATCAGCCCCAGCATTTT; CDR3 protein: CASSLVGAGDDSNQPQHF
V gene: TRBV4-2; J gene: TRBJ1-6; D gene: -; clone size: few; CDR3 DNA: TGTGCCAGCAGCGTACAGGGATCTGATTCACCCCTCCACTTT; CDR3 protein: CASSVQGSDSPLHF
V gene: TRBV5-5; J gene: TRBJ2-3; D gene: -; clone size: -; CDR3 DNA: TGTGCCAGCAGGCCGGGCGGACCGCGGGACACAGATACGCAGTATTTT; CDR3 protein: CASRPGGPRDTDTQYF
V gene: TRBV5-1; J gene: TRBJ2-3; D gene: -; clone size: many; CDR3 DNA: TGCGCCAGCAGGGCCAGACAGTCACAAGATACGCAGTATTTT; CDR3 protein: CASRARQSQDTQYF
V gene: TRBV9; J gene: TRBJ2-1; D gene: -; clone size: many; CDR3 DNA: TGTGCCAGCAGCGTAGGGTGGGATGAGCAGTTCTTC; CDR3 protein: CASSVGWDEQFF
V gene: TRBV7-2; J gene: TRBJ1-5; D gene: -; clone size: few; CDR3 DNA: TGTGCCAGCAGCATTCAGGGTACGAGCAATCAGCCCCAGCATTTT; CDR3 protein: CASSIQGTSNQPQHF
V gene: TRBV24-1; J gene: TRBJ1-1; D gene: TRBD1; clone size: many; CDR3 DNA: TGTGCCACCAGTGATTCAGGGGGGATCGCTTTCTTT; CDR3 protein: CATSDSGGIAFF
V gene: TRBV18; J gene: TRBJ2-3; D gene: -; clone size: many; CDR3 DNA: TGTGCCAGCTCACCGGTGGCTAGCACAGATACGCAGTATTTT; CDR3 protein: CASSPVASTDTQYF
V gene: TRBV3-1; J gene: TRBJ2-7; D gene: TRBD1; clone size: many; CDR3 DNA: TGTGCCAGCAGCCGCAGTACAGGGGCTCCCCACGAGCAGTACTTC; CDR3 protein: CASSRSTGAPHEQYF
V gene: TRBV11-2; J gene: TRBJ2-2; D gene: TRBD2; clone size: many; CDR3 DNA: TGTGCCAGTACCCGAGGCGGGGGGGCCACCGGGGAGCTGTTTTTT; CDR3 protein: CASTRGGGATGELFF
V gene: TRBV5-4; J gene: TRBJ2-2; D gene: -; clone size: many; CDR3 DNA: TGTGCCAGCAGCGGAGGACAGACCGGGGAGCTGTTTTTT; CDR3 protein: CASSGGQTGELFF